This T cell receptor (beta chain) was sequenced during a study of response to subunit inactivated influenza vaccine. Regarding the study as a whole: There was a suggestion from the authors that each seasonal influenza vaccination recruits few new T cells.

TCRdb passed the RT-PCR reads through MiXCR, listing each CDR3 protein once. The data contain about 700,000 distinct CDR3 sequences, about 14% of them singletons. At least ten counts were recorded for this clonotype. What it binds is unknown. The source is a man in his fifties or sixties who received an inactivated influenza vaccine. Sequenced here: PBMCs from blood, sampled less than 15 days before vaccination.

Here the CDR3 DNA reads TGTGCCAGCAGTGGGCAGGGGTACAATCAGCCCCAGCATTTT. Translation gives CASSGQGYNQPQHF. V and J are TRBV2 and TRBJ1-5; perhaps TRBD1 as D (6 bases). Germline V gene data show CDR1 as SNHLY and CDR2 as FYNNEI. The CDR3 sequence is 14 residues long. Trimming took off 4 bases at V and 3 bases at J, with 10 bases between the two ends.